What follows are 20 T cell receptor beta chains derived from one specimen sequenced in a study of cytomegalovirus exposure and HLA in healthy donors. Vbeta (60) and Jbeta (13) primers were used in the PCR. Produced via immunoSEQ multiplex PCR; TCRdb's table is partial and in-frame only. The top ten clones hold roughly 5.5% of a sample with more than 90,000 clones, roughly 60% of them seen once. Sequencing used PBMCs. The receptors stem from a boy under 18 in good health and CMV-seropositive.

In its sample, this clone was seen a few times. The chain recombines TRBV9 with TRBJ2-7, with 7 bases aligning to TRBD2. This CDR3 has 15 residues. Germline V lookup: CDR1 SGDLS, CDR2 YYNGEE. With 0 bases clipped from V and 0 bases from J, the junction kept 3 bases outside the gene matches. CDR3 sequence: CASSVDPGGSYEQYF. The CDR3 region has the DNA TGTGCCAGCAGCGTAGATCCGGGGGGCTCCTACGAGCAGTACTTC.

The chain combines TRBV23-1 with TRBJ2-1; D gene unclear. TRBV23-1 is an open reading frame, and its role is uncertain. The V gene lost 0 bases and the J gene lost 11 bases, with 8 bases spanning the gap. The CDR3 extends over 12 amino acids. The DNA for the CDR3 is TGCGCCAGCAGTCAATCAAACAGCCAGCAGTTCTTC. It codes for CASSQSNSQQFF.

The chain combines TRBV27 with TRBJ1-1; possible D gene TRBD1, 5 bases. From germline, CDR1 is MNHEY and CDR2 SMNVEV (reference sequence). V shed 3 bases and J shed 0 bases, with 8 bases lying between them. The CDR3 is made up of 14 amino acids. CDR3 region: CASSFQGLNTEAFF. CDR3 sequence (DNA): TGTGCCAGCAGTTTTCAGGGTTTGAACACTGAAGCTTTCTTT.

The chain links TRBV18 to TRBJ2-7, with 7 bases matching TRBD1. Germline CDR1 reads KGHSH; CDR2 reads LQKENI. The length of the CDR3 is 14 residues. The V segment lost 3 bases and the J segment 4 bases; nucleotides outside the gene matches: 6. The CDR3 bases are TGTGCCAGCTCACCCGTAGGACAGGAATACGAGCAGTACTTC. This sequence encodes CASSPVGQEYEQYF.

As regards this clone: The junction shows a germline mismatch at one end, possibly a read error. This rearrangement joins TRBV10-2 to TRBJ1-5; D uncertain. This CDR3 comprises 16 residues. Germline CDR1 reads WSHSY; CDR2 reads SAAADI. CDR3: CASSGTPPPSNQPQNF. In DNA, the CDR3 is TGCGCCAGCAGTGGAACCCCACCACCTAGCAATCAGCCCCAGAATTTT.

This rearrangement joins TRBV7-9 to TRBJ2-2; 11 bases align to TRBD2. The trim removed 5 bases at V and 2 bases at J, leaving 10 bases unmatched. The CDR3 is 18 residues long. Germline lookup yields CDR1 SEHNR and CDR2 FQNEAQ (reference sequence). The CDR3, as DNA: TGTGCCAGCAGCCGCCGCGGTAGCGGGGGGGCCAACACCGGGGAGCTGTTTTTT. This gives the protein CASSRRGSGGANTGELFF.

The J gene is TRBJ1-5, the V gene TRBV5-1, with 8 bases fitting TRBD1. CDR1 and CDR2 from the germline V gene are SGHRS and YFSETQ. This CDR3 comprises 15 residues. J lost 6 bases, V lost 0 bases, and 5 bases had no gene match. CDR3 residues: CASSLDRQGSQPQHF. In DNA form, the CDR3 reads TGCGCCAGCAGCTTGGATCGACAGGGGAGTCAGCCCCAGCATTTT.

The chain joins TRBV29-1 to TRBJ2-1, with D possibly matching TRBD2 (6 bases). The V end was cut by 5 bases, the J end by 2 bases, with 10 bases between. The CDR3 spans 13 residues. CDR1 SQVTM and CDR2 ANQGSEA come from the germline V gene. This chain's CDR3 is CSVHGGTYNEQFF. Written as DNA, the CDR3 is TGCAGCGTTCACGGGGGAACCTACAATGAGCAGTTCTTC.

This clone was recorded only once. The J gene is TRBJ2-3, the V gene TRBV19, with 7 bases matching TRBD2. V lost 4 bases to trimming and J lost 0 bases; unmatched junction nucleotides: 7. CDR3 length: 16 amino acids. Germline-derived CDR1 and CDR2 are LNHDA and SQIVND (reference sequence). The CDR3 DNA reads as TGTGCCAGTAGTAAGCGGCTAGCGGCTAGCACAGATACGCAGTATTTT. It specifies CASSKRLAASTDTQYF.

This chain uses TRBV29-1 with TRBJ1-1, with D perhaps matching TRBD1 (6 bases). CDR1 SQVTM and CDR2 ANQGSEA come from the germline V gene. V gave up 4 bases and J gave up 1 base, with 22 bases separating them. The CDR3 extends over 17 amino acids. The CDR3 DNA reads TGCAGCGTTGGGACGCCCGAGGGGGTCCACCAGAACACTGAAGCTTTCTTT. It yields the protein CSVGTPEGVHQNTEAFF. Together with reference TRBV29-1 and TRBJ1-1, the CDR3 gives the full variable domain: SAVISQKPSRDICQRGTSLTIQCQVDSQVTMMFWYRQQPGQSLTLIATANQGSEATYESGFVIDKFPISRPNLTFSTLTVSNMSPEDSSIYLCSVGTPEGVHQNTEAFFGQGTRLTVV.

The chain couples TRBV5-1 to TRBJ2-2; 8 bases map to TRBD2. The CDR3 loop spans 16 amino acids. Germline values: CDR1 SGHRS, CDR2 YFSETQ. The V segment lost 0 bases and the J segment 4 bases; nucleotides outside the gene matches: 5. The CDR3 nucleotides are TGCGCCAGCAGCTTGGAGTCGGGAGGGGGCACCGGGGAGCTGTTTTTT. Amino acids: CASSLESGGGTGELFF. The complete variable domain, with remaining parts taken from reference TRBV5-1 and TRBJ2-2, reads KAGVTQTPRYLIKTRGQQVTLSCSPISGHRSVSWYQQTPGQGLQFLFEYFSETQRNKGNFPGRFSGRQFSNSRSEMNVSTLELGDSALYLCASSLESGGGTGELFFGEGSRLTVL.

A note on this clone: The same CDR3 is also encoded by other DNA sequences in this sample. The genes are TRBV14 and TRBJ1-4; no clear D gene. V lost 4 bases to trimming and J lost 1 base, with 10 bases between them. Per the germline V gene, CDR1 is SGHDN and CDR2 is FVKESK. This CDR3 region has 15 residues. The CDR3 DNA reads TGTGCCAGCAGCCGTGACTTTGGAACTAATGAAAAACTGTTTTTT. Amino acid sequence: CASSRDFGTNEKLFF.

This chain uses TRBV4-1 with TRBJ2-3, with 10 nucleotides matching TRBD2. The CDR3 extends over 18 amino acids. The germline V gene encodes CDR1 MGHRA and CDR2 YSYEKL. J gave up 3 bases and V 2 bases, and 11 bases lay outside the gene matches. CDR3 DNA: TGCGCCAGCAGCCAAATGCGGTTAGCGGGGGGCGTTACAGATACGCAGTATTTT. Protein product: CASSQMRLAGGVTDTQYF.

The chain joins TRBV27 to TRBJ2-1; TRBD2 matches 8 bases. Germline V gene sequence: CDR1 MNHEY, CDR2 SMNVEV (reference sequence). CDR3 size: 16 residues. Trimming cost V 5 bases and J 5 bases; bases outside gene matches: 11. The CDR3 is CASSRGERENDNEQFF. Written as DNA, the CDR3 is TGTGCCAGCAGTCGGGGGGAGCGGGAGAATGACAATGAGCAGTTCTTC.

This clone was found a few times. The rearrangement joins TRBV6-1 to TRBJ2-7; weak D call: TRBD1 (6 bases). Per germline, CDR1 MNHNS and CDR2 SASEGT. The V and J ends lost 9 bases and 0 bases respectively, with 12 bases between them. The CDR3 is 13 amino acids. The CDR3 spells CAREGGISYEQYF. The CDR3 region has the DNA TGTGCCAGAGAAGGGGGAATCTCCTACGAGCAGTACTTC.

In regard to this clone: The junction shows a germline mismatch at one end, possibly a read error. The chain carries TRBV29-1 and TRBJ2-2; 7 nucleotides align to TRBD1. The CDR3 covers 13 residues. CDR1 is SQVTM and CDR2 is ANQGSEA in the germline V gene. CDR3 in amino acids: CSVLRAPAGGLFF. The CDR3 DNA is TGCAGCGTTCTCAGAGCCCCGGCAGGGGGGCTGTTTTTT.

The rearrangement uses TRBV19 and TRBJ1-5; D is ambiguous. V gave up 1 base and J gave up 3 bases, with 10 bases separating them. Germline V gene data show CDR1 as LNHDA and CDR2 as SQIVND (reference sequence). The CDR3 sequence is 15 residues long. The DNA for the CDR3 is TGTGCCAGTAGTATAGTGGAGGTTTACAATCAGCCCCAGCATTTT. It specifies CASSIVEVYNQPQHF.

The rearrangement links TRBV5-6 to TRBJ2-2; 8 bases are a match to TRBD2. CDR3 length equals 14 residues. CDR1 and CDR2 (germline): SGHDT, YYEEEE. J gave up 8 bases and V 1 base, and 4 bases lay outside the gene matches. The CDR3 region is CASSLREGRGELFF. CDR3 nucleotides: TGTGCCAGCAGCTTGCGGGAGGGCCGAGGGGAGCTGTTTTTT.

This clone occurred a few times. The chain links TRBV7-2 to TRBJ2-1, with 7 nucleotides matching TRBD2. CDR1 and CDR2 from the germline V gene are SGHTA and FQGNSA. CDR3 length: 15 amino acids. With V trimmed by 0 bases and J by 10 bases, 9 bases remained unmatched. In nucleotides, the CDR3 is TGTGCCAGCAGCTTAGCCGGGACTAAGCAGGTCGAGCAGTTCTTC. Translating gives CASSLAGTKQVEQFF. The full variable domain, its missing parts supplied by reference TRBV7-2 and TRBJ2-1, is GAGVSQSPSNKVTEKGKDVELRCDPISGHTALYWYRQSLGQGLEFLIYFQGNSAPDKSGLPSDRFSAERTGGSVSTLTIQRTQQEDSAVYLCASSLAGTKQVEQFFGPGTRLTVL.

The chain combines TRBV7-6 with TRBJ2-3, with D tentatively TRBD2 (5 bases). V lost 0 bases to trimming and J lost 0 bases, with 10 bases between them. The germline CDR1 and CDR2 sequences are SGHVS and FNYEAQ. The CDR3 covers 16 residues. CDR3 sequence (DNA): TGTGCCAGCAGCTTAGCCACGGGATCTAGCACAGATACGCAGTATTTT. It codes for CASSLATGSSTDTQYF.